One and the same sample provided the 20 T cell receptor beta chains below, sequenced in a study of blood T cell repertoires in COVID-19. Here immunoSEQ multiplex PCR was the method, and the copy in TCRdb shows in-frame clones only, minus some. The table records 500,000 to 600,000 clones, around nine tenths of them present only once. Input material: peripheral blood. These receptors were taken from a woman between 50 and 59 years old with COVID-19, enrolled during active disease.

This chain joins TRBV19 and TRBJ1-4; D might be TRBD1 (6 bases). Germline assignment: CDR1 LNHDA and CDR2 SQIVND (reference sequence). The CDR3 consists of 15 residues. V lost 9 bases to trimming and J lost 3 bases, with 17 bases between them. The CDR3 loop is CASTPNRVANEKLFF. In nucleotides, the CDR3 is TGTGCCAGCACCCCGAACAGGGTAGCTAATGAAAAACTGTTTTTT.

The chain carries TRBV19 and TRBJ2-1; TRBD2 agrees at 7 bases. The CDR3 spans 16 residues. V trimming: 7 bases; J trimming: 4 bases; junction bases outside the gene matches: 13. From germline, CDR1 is LNHDA and CDR2 SQIVND (reference sequence). In DNA form, the CDR3 reads TGTGCCAGTATGGGGAGGGGCGACCCGACTTACAATGAGCAGTTCTTC. It yields the protein CASMGRGDPTYNEQFF.

The rearrangement links TRBV25-1 to TRBJ1-1; possibly TRBD1 for D (5 bases). The CDR3 is made up of 13 amino acids. The V end lost 8 bases, the J end lost 7 bases, and 17 bases lay between the germline ends. The V gene's germline CDR1 is MGHDK and CDR2 SYGVNS. CDR3 region: CASGGRGQNEAFF. In nucleotides, the CDR3 is TGTGCCAGCGGGGGGAGAGGGCAGAATGAAGCTTTCTTT.

For the CDR3, the DNA is TGTGCCAGCAGCTCATCCCGACTAGGCTACGAGCAGTACTTC. Translating it yields CASSSSRLGYEQYF. V usage is TRBV5-6 and J usage is TRBJ2-7; weak D call: TRBD2 (6 bases). V was cut by 3 bases and J by 3 bases, with 13 bases left in between. CDR1 SGHDT and CDR2 YYEEEE come from the germline V gene. The CDR3 covers 14 residues. The full variable domain, its missing parts supplied by reference TRBV5-6 and TRBJ2-7, is DAGVTQSPTHLIKTRGQQVTLRCSPKSGHDTVSWYQQALGQGPQFIFQYYEEEERQRGNFPDRFSGHQFPNYSSELNVNALLLGDSALYLCASSSSRLGYEQYFGPGTRLTVT.

This chain joins TRBV9 and TRBJ1-4; TRBD1 matches 8 bases. The CDR3 runs 15 residues. Germline V CDR1 and CDR2: SGDLS, YYNGEE. Losses at the gene ends were 3 bases for V and 4 bases for J; bases not matched to a gene: 5. The CDR3 region has the DNA TGTGCCAGCAGCGAAAGGACAGGGTTTAATGAAAAACTGTTTTTT. Translated: CASSERTGFNEKLFF.

V and J are TRBV24-1 and TRBJ2-3; the D gene is possibly TRBD2 (6 bases). V dropped 5 bases and J dropped 1 base, with 9 bases sitting between them. The CDR3 is 14 amino acids. CDR1 is KGHDR and CDR2 is SFDVKD in the germline V gene. CDR3 nucleotides: TGTGCCACCAGTGCCTGGGGGGGCACAGATACGCAGTATTTT. Protein product: CATSAWGGTDTQYF.

The chain has TRBV3-1 (or the pseudogene TRBV3-2) and TRBJ2-1, with D possibly matching TRBD2 (5 bases). Germline CDR1 and CDR2: LGHDT and YNNKEL (reference sequence). Between the trimmed V and J ends, which lost 4 bases and 7 bases, there was a span of 11 bases. This CDR3 is built from 13 residues. In nucleotides, the CDR3 is TGTGCCAGCAGCCCCCTCGGGGAGAATGAGCAGTTCTTC. Its protein is CASSPLGENEQFF.

The chain is built from TRBV4-2 and TRBJ1-1, with TRBD1 matching 8 bases. V lost 1 base and J lost 3; bases outside the gene matches: 7. Looked up from germline, CDR1 is LGHNA and CDR2 is YNFKEQ. The CDR3 totals 16 residues. The CDR3 spells CASSQGRTGRDTEAFF. CDR3 nucleotides: TGTGCCAGCAGCCAAGGACGGACAGGGAGGGACACTGAAGCTTTCTTT.

The chain is built from TRBV11-2 and TRBJ1-2, with D tentatively TRBD1 (6 bases). Germline V CDR1 and CDR2: SGHAT, FQNNGV. The V end lost 4 bases, the J end lost 0 bases, and 21 bases lay between the germline ends. The CDR3 has 18 amino acids. CDR3: CASSSPTGRRTANYGYTF. In DNA form, the CDR3 reads TGTGCCAGCAGCTCGCCGACAGGACGTCGTACAGCTAACTATGGCTACACCTTC.

CDR3 sequence: CASSTSGGLNTGELFF. For the CDR3, the DNA is TGTGCCAGCAGTACTAGCGGGGGGCTTAACACCGGGGAGCTGTTTTTT. The V and J genes are TRBV2 and TRBJ2-2; 12 nucleotides align to TRBD2. The CDR3 consists of 16 residues. The germline gives CDR1 SNHLY, CDR2 FYNNEI. With V trimmed by 5 bases and J by 2 bases, 3 bases remained unmatched.

V usage is TRBV19 and J usage is TRBJ1-1; D is unresolved. The germline CDR1 and CDR2 sequences are LNHDA and SQIVND (reference sequence). The CDR3 is made up of 15 amino acids. The V gene lost 7 bases and the J gene lost 1 base, with 16 bases spanning the gap. Here the CDR3 reads CASMEDGGPNTEAFF. CDR3 nucleotide sequence: TGTGCCAGTATGGAGGATGGCGGCCCGAACACTGAAGCTTTCTTT.

V is TRBV2 and J is TRBJ2-1; 10 nucleotides line up with TRBD1. The ends lost 5 bases at V and 0 bases at J; junction bases unmatched: 13. This CDR3 has 19 amino acids. Germline loops: CDR1 SNHLY, CDR2 FYNNEI. CDR3 residues: CASSFQTGGSPGSYNEQFF. The CDR3 coding sequence is TGTGCCAGCAGTTTCCAGACAGGGGGCTCCCCAGGCTCCTACAATGAGCAGTTCTTC. Together with reference TRBV2 and TRBJ2-1, the CDR3 gives the full variable domain: EPEVTQTPSHQVTQMGQEVILRCVPISNHLYFYWYRQILGQKVEFLVSFYNNEISEKSEIFDDQFSVERPDGSNFTLKIRSTKLEDSAMYFCASSFQTGGSPGSYNEQFFGPGTRLTVL.

This rearrangement joins TRBV11-3 to TRBJ2-3; D not certain. Trimming pared 1 base from V and 0 bases from J, leaving 5 bases between. CDR1 is SGHNT and CDR2 is YENEEA in the germline V gene. The CDR3 runs to 14 residues. CDR3 region: CASSLGHSTDTQYF. CDR3 nucleotides: TGTGCCAGCAGCTTAGGGCACAGCACAGATACGCAGTATTTT.

V and J are TRBV7-2 and TRBJ2-1, with D possibly matching TRBD1 (6 bases). The CDR3 is 13 amino acids. The V end lost 5 bases, the J end lost 3 bases, and 8 bases lay between the germline ends. The germline gives CDR1 SGHTA, CDR2 FQGNSA. This CDR3 is CASSQGIYNEQFF. The CDR3 bases are TGTGCCAGCAGCCAGGGGATCTACAATGAGCAGTTCTTC.

This chain uses TRBV7-2 with TRBJ2-7; D unclear. Per the germline V gene, CDR1 is SGHTA and CDR2 is FQGNSA. The CDR3 sequence is 13 residues long. V was shortened by 8 bases and J by 5 bases, with 16 bases between the two germline ends. CDR3 coding DNA: TGTGCCAGCGCCTCTCCTCGGTCCCACGAGCAGTACTTC. Amino acid sequence: CASASPRSHEQYF.

The chain uses TRBV7-8 and TRBJ2-7; no reliable D call. Trimming shortened V by 3 bases and J by 2 bases, and 8 bases separated the two germline ends. This CDR3 contains 13 residues. Per the germline V gene, CDR1 is SGHVS and CDR2 is FQNEAQ. This chain's CDR3 is CASSFLVTYEQYF. The CDR3 DNA reads as TGTGCCAGCAGCTTTCTTGTAACCTACGAGCAGTACTTC. The variable domain in full, with the rest retrieved from reference TRBV7-8 and TRBJ2-7, is GAGVSQSPRYKVAKRGQDVALRCDPISGHVSLFWYQQALGQGPEFLTYFQNEAQLDKSGLPSDRFFAERPEGSVSTLKIQRTQQEDSAVYLCASSFLVTYEQYFGPGTRLTVT.

The chain recombines TRBV29-1 with TRBJ2-7; TRBD2 matches at 8 bases. CDR1 SQVTM and CDR2 ANQGSEA come from the germline V gene. The CDR3 has 18 amino acids. Unmatched junction bases numbered 21, after V lost 4 bases and J lost 4 bases. CDR3 DNA: TGCAGCGTTGCCGGAACGATCCCTCCACCCGGGGGGGGGTACGAGCAGTACTTC. Its protein product is CSVAGTIPPPGGGYEQYF.

The CDR3 loop is CASSQDLGGFYGYTF. CDR3 DNA sequence: TGTGCCAGCAGCCAAGATCTCGGCGGGTTCTATGGCTACACCTTC. V and J are TRBV3-1 (or the pseudogene TRBV3-2) and TRBJ1-2; no firm D call. The CDR3 length is 15 residues. Per the germline V gene, CDR1 is LGHDT and CDR2 is YNNKEL (reference sequence). The germline V and J ends were trimmed by 0 bases and 4 bases, with 12 bases remaining between them.

J is TRBJ2-7 and V is TRBV25-1; possibly TRBD2 for D (6 bases). V was trimmed by 2 bases and J by 2 bases, leaving 13 bases between them. In germline, CDR1 is MGHDK, CDR2 SYGVNS. This CDR3 comprises 15 residues. The CDR3 is CASSEPGDRAYEQYF. Here the CDR3 DNA reads TGTGCCAGCAGTGAACCGGGGGACCGCGCCTACGAGCAGTACTTC.

This chain joins TRBV2 and TRBJ1-4, with D perhaps matching TRBD1 (5 bases). The germline V and J ends were trimmed by 7 bases and 8 bases, with 11 bases remaining between them. Germline-derived CDR1 and CDR2 are SNHLY and FYNNEI. The CDR3 is 12 residues long. The CDR3 protein is CASKEEGEKLFF. The CDR3 nucleotides read TGTGCCAGCAAGGAGGAGGGGGAAAAACTGTTTTTT.